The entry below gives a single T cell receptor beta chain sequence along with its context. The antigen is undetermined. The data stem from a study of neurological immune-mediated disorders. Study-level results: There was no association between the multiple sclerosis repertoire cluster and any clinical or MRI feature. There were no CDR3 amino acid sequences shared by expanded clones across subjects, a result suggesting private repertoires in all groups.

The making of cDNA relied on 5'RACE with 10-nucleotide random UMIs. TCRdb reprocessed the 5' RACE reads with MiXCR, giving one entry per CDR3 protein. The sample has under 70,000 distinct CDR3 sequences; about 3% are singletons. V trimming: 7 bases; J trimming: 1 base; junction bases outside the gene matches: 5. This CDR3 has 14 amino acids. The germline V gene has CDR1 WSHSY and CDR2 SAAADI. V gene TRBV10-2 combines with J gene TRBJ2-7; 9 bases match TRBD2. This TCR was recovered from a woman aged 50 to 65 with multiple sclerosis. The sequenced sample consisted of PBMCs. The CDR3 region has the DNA TGCGCCAGCATAAGGGGACTAGCATCCTACGAGCAGTACTTC. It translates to CASIRGLASYEQYF.